This T cell receptor beta chain was recorded in a study of blood T cell repertoires in COVID-19. Whole-study context: Acute-phase and convalescent COVID-19 samples originated in the United States, Italy and Spain. In each case, the material was cDNA or gDNA derived from T cells, B-cell-depleted T cells, or PBMCs.

The CDR3 covers 16 residues. The junction had 4 bases not matched to a gene; V was cut back by 2 bases and J by 0 bases. Germline V gene data show CDR1 as KGHSH and CDR2 as LQKENI. How the authors handled the data: Reference gene primers were amplified, and this amplification served to estimate nucleated cell counts. The protocol was immunoSEQ multiplex PCR, while the TCRdb copy is restricted to in-frame clones and leaves out a portion. V and J calls and clone size come straight from that table; D and trimming were deduced from the DNA. This sample has some 210,000 clones, with about 88% found just once.

The receptor's source is a woman aged 40-49 years who had recovered from COVID-19. This chain uses TRBV18 with TRBJ2-1; 7 bases match TRBD1. Sequences were obtained from peripheral blood. The CDR3 DNA reads TGTGCCAGCTCACCAGGGGGACAGAACTCCTACAATGAGCAGTTCTTC. Protein sequence: CASSPGGQNSYNEQFF. Full variable domain (remainder filled in from reference TRBV18 and TRBJ2-1): NAGVMQNPRHLVRRRGQEARLRCSPMKGHSHVYWYRQLPEEGLKFMVYLQKENIIDESGMPKERFSAEFPKEGPSILRIQQVVRGDSAAYFCASSPGGQNSYNEQFFGPGTRLTVL.